This T cell receptor (beta chain) was recovered during a study of regulatory T cells in long-lasting Graves disease listed by TCRdb under 2021. The study in broad terms: Antithyroid drugs had been taken for less than 3 months by newly diagnosed Graves' disease patients. Peripheral blood TCR sequencing and RNA sequencing compared persistent Graves' disease patients with newly diagnosed Graves' disease patients. The study was registered as a clinical trial and conducted in China. A total of roughly 35 samples underwent TCR sequencing: some 13 from persistent and around 20 from newly diagnosed Graves' disease patients. Study-wide findings and limitations: The authors acknowledged the small sample size as a limitation that may reduce accuracy. Peripheral blood alone was examined, since thyroid tissue, which constituted the primary lesion, could not be accessed. Only the TCR beta chain was sequenced and analyzed. Patients with persistent disease shared more public clonotypes (about 3,000) than newly diagnosed patients did (nearly 1,000). Lower TCR Shannon entropy and fewer highly expanded clones were observed in persistent Graves' disease patients than in newly diagnosed patients, which suggested clonal expansion.

Taken with the paper, the label for time point translates to: newly diagnosed GD, antithyroid drugs for less than 3 months. For both TCR sequencing and RNA sequencing, RNA was extracted from PBMCs using TRIzol. Graves' disease was diagnosed according to American Thyroid Association guidelines. The patients came from an endocrinology department in Xi'an, China. Each patient gave around 9 milliliters of peripheral blood, collected in an EDTA anticoagulant tube. Ficoll Paque Plus density gradient separation was used to isolate PBMCs, and no further T cell sorting was done. RNA quality was checked with an Agilent 2100 Bioanalyzer and agarose gel, and concentration with a NanoDrop 2000. Library prep was done by multiplex PCR. TCRdb lists the instrument as Illumina HiSeq 4000. To build TCR beta libraries, CDR3 regions were amplified by Arm-PCR using iRepertoire HTBI primers. Before sequencing, the PCR products underwent gel purification. Under the source paper's analysis protocol: A total of around 59 TRBV and about 13 TRBJ segments were identified across samples and were used for gene usage analysis of CDR3 amino acid clonotypes. COPE and FqMerger were used to merge filtered high-quality paired reads into contigs. BLAST was used to align contigs to IMGT TRBV, TRBD and TRBJ reference genes, with CDR3 defined following IMGT. Any clonotype with a frequency above 0.1% was classified as a highly expanded clone. Shannon entropy served as the measure of repertoire diversity, while the Gini coefficient captured V-J evenness. A clonotype found in more than one individual was treated as public. TCRdb reprocessed the public reads (quality trimming at Q25 with fastp, clone calling with MiXCR) and kept in-frame beta chains. Rows with one shared CDR3 protein collapse into an entry with the most common genes and DNA. The V and J calls, along with clone size, are taken from TCRdb and not from the paper's own processing. Across this sample there are some 220,000 distinct CDR3 sequences, with roughly a fifth seen only once. In total, the top ten clones hold over 9.5% of the sample.

This clonotype occurred many times. The antigen it binds to is not known. No quality values exist for individual bases; no much larger clone is one base distant. These same data were also listed under a study on T cells in Graves' hyperthyroidism and ophthalmopathy. From that second study: Stable Graves' hyperthyroidism was defined as no progression to ophthalmopathy during 18 months of follow-up. Hyperthyroidism patients were aged 18 to 65 years and newly diagnosed, with disease duration of less than 2 months. Any patient with an uncontrolled infection, another autoimmune disease, pregnancy or lactation was excluded. Diagnoses were established on the basis of clinical symptoms, serum thyroxine and TRAb, thyroid ultrasound, and orbital computed tomography. A first-round RT-PCR of the TCR CDR3 used the HTBI primer set with the Qiagen OneStep RT-PCR kit. Blood samples also contained most of the expanded thyroid clonotypes (frequency above 0.001), which suggests that blood repertoires may reflect thyroid immune responses. Ophthalmopathy was separated from stable hyperthyroidism by a 13 V-J signature model, with 85% to 90% sensitivity and around 81% specificity obtained in cross-validation and 80%/75% obtained in testing. In validation, progression to ophthalmopathy was predicted by the model with 55% to 71% sensitivity and under 85% specificity, a median of 6.5 months before onset. To identify TCR V-J signatures that set the groups apart, the researchers used a discovery cohort of about a hundred patients, made up of roughly 40 with Graves' ophthalmopathy and about 60 with stable Graves' hyperthyroidism. Prospective prediction of ophthalmopathy was tested in an independent validation cohort consisting of some 20 hyperthyroidism patients and 17 patients who later progressed to ophthalmopathy. The 90 to 100 discovery patients were randomly divided into training and test sets at a 7:3 ratio. Thyroid tissue and blood T-cell repertoires from six Graves' hyperthyroidism patients were also compared in the study. After sampling, hyperthyroidism patients received methimazole starting at 30 mg daily, and ophthalmopathy patients received high-dose intravenous methylprednisolone. The libraries were constructed in a second round of multiplex PCR and then size-selected and purified. Sequencing of the libraries was done on an Illumina HiSeq2000 using paired-end 100 bp reads. SOAPnuke was used to process the raw data, removing reads that contained adapters or uncalled bases, had a mean Phred below 15, or lacked an exact match to the constant primer or identifier. High-quality paired reads were merged using COPE v1.2.5, and each unique nucleotide sequence was defined as a clonotype. Clonotypes were aligned to IMGT TRBV, TRBD and TRBJ reference segments using MiTCR v1.1. Analysis was restricted to V-J combinations with a frequency above 0.0001, which covered roughly 99% of repertoires. The TCS score was defined as F50 (clonal expansion) divided by E x V (chaos), with BLOSUM62-based TCRdist calculated between CDR3 peptides within each V-J. Welch's t-statistics and random forest reduced around 550 V-J features to 10 to 15, which were used in a naive Bayes classifier (R e1071). No statistical method was used to fix the sample size in advance, and group allocation was not hidden from the investigators. TCR Vbeta CDR3 sequencing of approximately 140 peripheral blood samples (43 ophthalmopathy, some 75 hyperthyroidism and roughly 17 progressor patients) is reported in the paper.

The source material was peripheral blood mononuclear cells (PBMCs), sampled at new diagnosis, from a patient treated with antithyroid drugs. This TCR was recovered from a woman in her twenties or thirties with Graves disease. Donor details come from another sample of the same person, matched by shared clones.

The CDR3 protein sequence reads: CASKQTVRYEQYF. The DNA is TGTGCCAGCAAACAGACCGTCCGGTACGAGCAGTACTTC. The chain is made from TRBV12-3 or TRBV12-4 and TRBJ2-7, with the D gene uncertain. The CDR3 has 13 amino acids, counting the end cysteine and phenylalanine. The only DNA kept is the CDR3, 39 bases in frame from the first base. V drops 7 bases and J drops 4 bases, leaving 14 bases in between.